This TCR beta chain was recovered during a study of blood T cell repertoires in COVID-19. The wider study: PBMCs, B-cell-depleted T cells, or T cells were the source of the cDNA or gDNA that made up the material.

Authors' data handling: The authors estimated nucleated cell counts from reference gene primer amplification. Profiled with immunoSEQ multiplex PCR; TCRdb holds only in-frame clones, not every one. The V and J calls and clone size are taken from that table; D and trimming were inferred from the DNA. The sample shows approximately 300,000 clones, around 87% of them seen only once. Participant age was about 18 to 89 years, and participants resided in around 24 US areas. V gave up 3 bases and J gave up 6 bases, with 21 bases separating them. Germline V CDR1 and CDR2: SGHRS, YFSETQ. This CDR3 contains 16 residues.

Sequenced sample: PBMCs or T cells enriched from blood (not recorded which). The chain recombines TRBV5-1 with TRBJ1-1; D gene ambiguous. The TCR originated in a woman in her 30s who had recovered from COVID-19. Written as DNA, the CDR3 is TGCGCCAGCAGCTCCGCGGTCCGCGTGGAGGGAGCTGAAGCTTTCTTT. Translating gives CASSSAVRVEGAEAFF. The variable domain in full, with the rest retrieved from reference TRBV5-1 and TRBJ1-1, is KAGVTQTPRYLIKTRGQQVTLSCSPISGHRSVSWYQQTPGQGLQFLFEYFSETQRNKGNFPGRFSGRQFSNSRSEMNVSTLELGDSALYLCASSSAVRVEGAEAFFGQGTRLTVV.